These T cell receptor beta chains were read from a single sample in a study of cytomegalovirus exposure and HLA in healthy donors. Here immunoSEQ multiplex PCR was the method, and the copy in TCRdb shows in-frame clones only, minus some. The sample records about 200,000 clones, about 82% being singletons. Sample: PBMCs. The receptors were sampled from a woman in her forties or fifties in good health and CMV-seronegative. CDR3s include the opening cysteine and the closing phenylalanine or tryptophan. D genes are given only for firm matches. Size values are once, few and many counts, or a class for expanded clones, and some rows have none.

d_gene	abundance	v_gene	j_gene	CDR3nt	CDR3aa
.	.	TRBV4-3	TRBJ2-2	TGCGCCAGCAGCCAAGTAGCCTCGAACACCGGGGAGCTGTTTTTT	CASSQVASNTGELFF
.	.	TRBV29-1	TRBJ1-1	TGCAGCGTTACACAGGGGAACACTGAAGCTTTCTTT	CSVTQGNTEAFF
TRBD2	.	TRBV18	TRBJ2-7	TGTGCCAGCTCCTGGACAGCGGGAGTTCCCTACGAGCAGTACTTC	CASSWTAGVPYEQYF
TRBD2	.	TRBV27	TRBJ2-7	TGTGCCAGCAACCCGGGACTAGCGGGACGCCCCTACGAGCAGTACTTC	CASNPGLAGRPYEQYF
.	.	TRBV11-2	TRBJ2-6	TGTGCCAGCAGCTCAAAAGGCCAGCGGCGAGATCCTGGGGCCAACGTCCTGACTTTC	CASSSKGQRRDPGANVLTF
.	.	TRBV7-2	TRBJ1-6	TGTGCCAGCAGCCTAGCGGCAGGGGATAATTCACCCCTCCACTTT	CASSLAAGDNSPLHF
.	.	TRBV5-5	TRBJ2-7	TGTGCCAGCAGCTTGTCGGCAGGGTTCTCCTACGAGCAGTACTTC	CASSLSAGFSYEQYF
TRBD1	.	TRBV4-3	TRBJ2-3	TGCGCCAGCAGCCAAGAGGGAACCAGGGGGCAAGAAGATACGCAGTATTTT	CASSQEGTRGQEDTQYF
.	.	TRBV19	TRBJ2-5	TGTGCCAGTAGTATCTTAGGAACAGGGGAGACCCAGTACTTC	CASSILGTGETQYF
TRBD1	.	TRBV30	TRBJ2-4	TGTGCCTGGAGTGACAGCGACAGGGGGACCAAAAACATTCAGTACTTC	CAWSDSDRGTKNIQYF
TRBD2	.	TRBV4-1	TRBJ2-1	TGCGCCAGCAGCCAAGAATCGACTAGCTTTCCCAATGCACGGTTCTTC	CASSQESTSFPNARFF
.	.	TRBV7-2	TRBJ1-1	TGTGCCAGCAGCTTATCTTTCGGTGTGAACACTGAAGCTTTCTTT	CASSLSFGVNTEAFF
.	.	TRBV5-1	TRBJ1-1	TGCGCCAGCAGCTTGGTTGGGGGGGGCGGTAGCACTGAAGCTTTCTTT	CASSLVGGGGSTEAFF
.	.	TRBV14	TRBJ1-1	TGTGCCAGCGCCCTGGCTTTGAACACTGAAGCTTTCTTT	CASALALNTEAFF
.	.	TRBV10-3	TRBJ2-7	TGTGCCATCAGTGACTCCGGGGTATCCTCCTACGAGCAGTACTTC	CAISDSGVSSYEQYF
.	.	TRBV5-4	TRBJ1-1	TGTGCCAGCAGCTTCCGGGGGAGTCGGAACACTGAAGCTTTCTTT	CASSFRGSRNTEAFF
.	.	TRBV6-1	TRBJ1-5	TGTGCCAGCAGTTTGGGCCTAAACAATCAGCCCCAGCATTTT	CASSLGLNNQPQHF
TRBD1	.	TRBV2	TRBJ2-4	TGTGCCAGCAGTCGACAGGGGGCCAAAAACATTCAGTACTTC	CASSRQGAKNIQYF
.	.	TRBV5-1	TRBJ2-7	TGCGCCAGCAGCCCCGGTGTGAGGCGCGTCTACGAGCAGTACTTC	CASSPGVRRVYEQYF
TRBD2	.	TRBV6-6	TRBJ2-7	TGTGCCAGCAGACCCGGGACTAGCGGGGCACCCTACGAGCAGTACTTC	CASRPGTSGAPYEQYF
TRBD1	.	TRBV30	TRBJ1-6	TGTGCCTGGAGTGCAGGGGGCACTTCACCCCTCCACTTT	CAWSAGGTSPLHF
.	few	TRBV6-1	TRBJ1-5	TGTGCCAGCAGTGAAACGACAGTTAGCAATCAGCCCCAGCATTTT	CASSETTVSNQPQHF
TRBD1	.	TRBV5-1	TRBJ1-5	TGCGCCAGCAGCCTAGACAGGGGCTCTCAGCCCCAGCATTTT	CASSLDRGSQPQHF
.	.	TRBV19	TRBJ2-3	TGTGCCAGTAAACTCGGAGCAGATACGCAGTATTTT	CASKLGADTQYF
TRBD1	.	TRBV9	TRBJ2-7	TGTGCCAGCAGCCTCACAGGGGAGTACAACTACGAGCAGTACTTC	CASSLTGEYNYEQYF
.	few	TRBV5-1	TRBJ1-2	TGCGCCAGCAGCTTGTTAGAAGAGGGTGGCTACACCTTC	CASSLLEEGGYTF
TRBD1	.	TRBV29-1	TRBJ1-5	TGCAGCGTTTCGACAGGGGGCAGCAATCAGCCCCAGCATTTT	CSVSTGGSNQPQHF
TRBD1	.	TRBV30	TRBJ1-1	TGTGCCTGGAGACCCCGACAGGGCACGACCACTGAAGCTTTCTTT	CAWRPRQGTTTEAFF
TRBD2	.	TRBV6-6	TRBJ2-3	TGTGCCAGCACCCTACGGACTAGCGGGGTAACAGATACGCAGTATTTT	CASTLRTSGVTDTQYF
.	.	TRBV9	TRBJ2-7	TGTGCCAGCAGCCCCTCTGGCACGGGAGCCTACGAGCAGTACTTC	CASSPSGTGAYEQYF
.	.	TRBV5-1	TRBJ1-1	TGCGCCGGCAGCCCCAGGGATACTGAAGCTTTCTTT	CAGSPRDTEAFF
.	.	TRBV19	TRBJ2-6	TGTGCCAGTAGTATGACTAACTCTGGGGCCAACGTCCTGACTTTC	CASSMTNSGANVLTF
TRBD1	.	TRBV6-5	TRBJ1-6	TGTGCCAGCAGTTCAGGGGGCCGGTCACCCCTCCACTTT	CASSSGGRSPLHF
TRBD1	.	TRBV18	TRBJ1-2	TGTGCCAGCTCTAAGACAGGGGAGGCTGGCTACACCTTC	CASSKTGEAGYTF
TRBD2	.	TRBV7-9	TRBJ2-1	TGTGCCAGCAGCTTGACTAGCTTCGGTGAGCAGTTCTTC	CASSLTSFGEQFF
TRBD1	.	TRBV6-1	TRBJ1-2	TGTGCCAGCCATAGACAGGGTTTCCCCTATGGCTACACCTTC	CASHRQGFPYGYTF
.	.	TRBV6-1	TRBJ1-2	TGTGCCACCCGGGAAGGGCCTAACTATGGCTACACCTTC	CATREGPNYGYTF
TRBD2	.	TRBV30	TRBJ2-4	TGTGCTCGGGAGGCTAGCGGGAGTAACATTCAGTACTTC	CAREASGSNIQYF
TRBD2	.	TRBV29-1	TRBJ2-2	TGCAGCGTTGGGGGGGCTAGCGGGAGTACCGGGGAGCTGTTTTTT	CSVGGASGSTGELFF
.	.	TRBV27	TRBJ2-2	TGTGCCAGCAGTTTTAGCGCGGGGACCGGGGAGCTGTTTTTT	CASSFSAGTGELFF
.	.	TRBV10-3	TRBJ2-5	TGTGCCATCAGTGAGTCTGGCGGGAACTGGGAGACCCAGTACTTC	CAISESGGNWETQYF
TRBD2	.	TRBV11-2	TRBJ2-1	TGTGCCAGCAGCTTAGAAACGGGAGGAAGCGTGGGCAATGAGCAGTTCTTC	CASSLETGGSVGNEQFF
.	.	TRBV7-6	TRBJ1-3	TGTGCCAGCAGCACAGGGAGCTCTGGAAACACCATATATTTT	CASSTGSSGNTIYF
.	once	TRBV19	TRBJ2-4	TGTGCCAGTAGTTCCCCAGGGAAGGAAAACATTCAGTACTTC	CASSSPGKENIQYF
.	.	TRBV4-3	TRBJ2-3	TGCGCCAGCAGCCAGGAACTAGCCAGGGTAGATACGCAGTATTTT	CASSQELARVDTQYF
TRBD1	.	TRBV4-1	TRBJ2-7	TGCGCCAGCAGCCAAGTGAGTCCCGGGACAGGGCTTTCCTACGAGCAGTACTTC	CASSQVSPGTGLSYEQYF
.	.	TRBV19	TRBJ2-7	TGTGCCAGTAGTATTATGGCCGGGAGTTCCTACGAGCAGTACTTC	CASSIMAGSSYEQYF
TRBD1	few	TRBV4-2	TRBJ2-6	TGTGCCAGCAGCCAAGCCGGGACAGGGGGGGCTGGGGCCAACGTCCTGACTTTC	CASSQAGTGGAGANVLTF
.	.	TRBV18	TRBJ2-2	TGTGCCAGCTCACCTAGGGGCCCCGGGGAGCTGTTTTTT	CASSPRGPGELFF
TRBD1	.	TRBV27	TRBJ2-7	TGTGCCAGCAGTTGGACAGGGGCCTACGAGCAGTACTTC	CASSWTGAYEQYF
.	.	TRBV6-5	TRBJ1-5	TGTGCCAGCGGGACTTTCAATCAGCCCCAGCATTTT	CASGTFNQPQHF
TRBD1	.	TRBV19	TRBJ1-2	TGTGCCAGTAGGACAGGGGGTGGCTATGGCTACACCTTC	CASRTGGGYGYTF
.	.	TRBV5-1	TRBJ1-1	TGCGCCAGCAGCTTATTGGACAGTAACACTGAAGCTTTCTTT	CASSLLDSNTEAFF
.	.	TRBV6-5	TRBJ1-6	TGTGCCAGCAGTTACTCGAGTTCGCCGGGGAATTCACCCCTCCACTTT	CASSYSSSPGNSPLHF
.	.	TRBV7-2	TRBJ2-2	TGTGCCAGCAGCTTAGTACTTCTAACCGGGGAGCTGTTTTTT	CASSLVLLTGELFF
TRBD1	.	TRBV6-6	TRBJ1-5	TGTGCCAGCAGTTACCCGGGACAGAATAGCAATCAGCCCCAGCATTTT	CASSYPGQNSNQPQHF
TRBD1	.	TRBV7-9	TRBJ1-4	TGTGCCAGCAGCTCCGCGGGACAGACTTCTCGAAAACTGTTTTTT	CASSSAGQTSRKLFF
TRBD1	.	TRBV2	TRBJ1-6	TGTGCGACCGGGACAGGTTATAATTCACCCCTCCACTTT	CATGTGYNSPLHF
TRBD1	.	TRBV19	TRBJ2-7	TGTGCCAGTAGGACGCGACAGGGACCTAGTGAGCAGTACTTC	CASRTRQGPSEQYF
TRBD1	once	TRBV27	TRBJ1-1	TGTGCCAGCAGGACAGGGGACAGGGGGCTTAGAACTGAAGCTTTCTTT	CASRTGDRGLRTEAFF